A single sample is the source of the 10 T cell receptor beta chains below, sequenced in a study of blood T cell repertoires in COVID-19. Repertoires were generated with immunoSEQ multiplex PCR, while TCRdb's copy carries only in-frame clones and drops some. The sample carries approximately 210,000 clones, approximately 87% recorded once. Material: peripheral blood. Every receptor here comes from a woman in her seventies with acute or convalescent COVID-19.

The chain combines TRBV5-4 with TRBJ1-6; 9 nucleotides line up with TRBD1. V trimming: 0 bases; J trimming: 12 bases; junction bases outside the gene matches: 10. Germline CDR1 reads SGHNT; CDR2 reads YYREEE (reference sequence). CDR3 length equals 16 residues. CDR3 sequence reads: CASSLAGQGIRGPLHF. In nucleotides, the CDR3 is TGTGCCAGCAGCTTGGCGGGACAGGGCATTAGGGGACCCCTCCACTTT.

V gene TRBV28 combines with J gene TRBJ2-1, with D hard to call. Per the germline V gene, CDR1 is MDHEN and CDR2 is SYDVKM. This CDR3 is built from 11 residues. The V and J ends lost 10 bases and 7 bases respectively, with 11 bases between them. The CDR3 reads CATLQRNEQFF. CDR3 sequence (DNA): TGTGCCACCTTGCAGCGAAATGAGCAGTTCTTC.

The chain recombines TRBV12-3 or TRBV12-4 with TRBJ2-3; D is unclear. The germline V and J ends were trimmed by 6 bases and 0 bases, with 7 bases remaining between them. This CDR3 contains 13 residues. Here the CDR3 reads CASRRSSTDTQYF. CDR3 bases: TGTGCCAGCAGGCGCTCTAGCACAGATACGCAGTATTTT.

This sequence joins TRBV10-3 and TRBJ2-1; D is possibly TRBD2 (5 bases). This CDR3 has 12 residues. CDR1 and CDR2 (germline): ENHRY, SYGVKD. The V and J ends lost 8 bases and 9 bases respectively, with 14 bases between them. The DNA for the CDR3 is TGTGCCATCCGGGCTGCTAGCTTTGAGCAGTTCTTC. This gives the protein CAIRAASFEQFF.

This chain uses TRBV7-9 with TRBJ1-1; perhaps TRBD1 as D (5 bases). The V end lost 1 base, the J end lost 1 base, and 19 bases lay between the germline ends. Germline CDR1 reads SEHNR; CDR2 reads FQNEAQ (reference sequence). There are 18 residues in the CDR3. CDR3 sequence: CASSLVVKGMAWNTEAFF. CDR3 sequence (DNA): TGTGCCAGCAGCTTAGTGGTTAAGGGGATGGCATGGAACACTGAAGCTTTCTTT.

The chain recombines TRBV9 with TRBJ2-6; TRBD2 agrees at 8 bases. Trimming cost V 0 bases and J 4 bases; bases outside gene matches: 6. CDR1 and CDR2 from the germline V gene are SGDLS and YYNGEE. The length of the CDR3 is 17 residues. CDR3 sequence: CASSVVDSGAGANVLTF. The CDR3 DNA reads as TGTGCCAGCAGCGTAGTTGATAGCGGGGCAGGGGCCAACGTCCTGACTTTC.

The CDR3 loop is CASSIDFRGPGELFF. DNA of the CDR3: TGTGCCAGTAGTATAGACTTCAGGGGGCCCGGGGAGCTGTTTTTT. J is TRBJ2-2 and V is TRBV19, with 8 positions matching TRBD1. J was trimmed by 6 bases and V by 0 bases; bases with no gene match: 3. The germline gives CDR1 LNHDA, CDR2 SQIVND (reference sequence). The CDR3 totals 15 residues. Combining the CDR3 with reference TRBV19 and TRBJ2-2 gives the whole variable domain DGGITQSPKYLFRKEGQNVTLSCEQNLNHDAMYWYRQDPGQGLRLIYYSQIVNDFQKGDIAEGYSVSREKKESFPLTVTSAQKNPTAFYLCASSIDFRGPGELFFGEGSRLTVL.

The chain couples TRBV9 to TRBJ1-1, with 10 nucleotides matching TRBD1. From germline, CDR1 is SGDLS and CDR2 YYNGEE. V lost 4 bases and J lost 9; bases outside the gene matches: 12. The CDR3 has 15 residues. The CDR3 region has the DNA TGTGCCAGCAGCCCGACGCACGGGACAGGGGCTCAAGCTTTCTTT. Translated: CASSPTHGTGAQAFF. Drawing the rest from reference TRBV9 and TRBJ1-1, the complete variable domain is DSGVTQTPKHLITATGQRVTLRCSPRSGDLSVYWYQQSLDQGLQFLIQYYNGEERAKGNILERFSAQQFPDLHSELNLSSLELGDSALYFCASSPTHGTGAQAFFGQGTRLTVV.

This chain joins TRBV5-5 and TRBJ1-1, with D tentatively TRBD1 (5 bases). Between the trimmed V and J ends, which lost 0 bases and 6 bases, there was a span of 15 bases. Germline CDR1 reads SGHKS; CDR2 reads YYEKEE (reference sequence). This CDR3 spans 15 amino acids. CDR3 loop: CASSLVAGFLAEAFF. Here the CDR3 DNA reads TGTGCCAGCAGCTTGGTTGCAGGGTTTTTGGCTGAAGCTTTCTTT.

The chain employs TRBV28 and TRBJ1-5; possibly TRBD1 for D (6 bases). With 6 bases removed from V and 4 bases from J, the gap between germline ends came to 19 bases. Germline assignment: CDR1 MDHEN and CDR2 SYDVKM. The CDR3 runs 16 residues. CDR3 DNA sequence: TGTGCCAGCAGACCCCGGGGGGGGGCGTTAAATCAGCCCCAGCATTTT. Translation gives CASRPRGGALNQPQHF.